This entry lists 14 T cell receptor beta chains sequenced from one sample in a study of blood T cell repertoires in COVID-19. Repertoires were generated with immunoSEQ multiplex PCR, while TCRdb's copy carries only in-frame clones and drops some. Altogether 250,000 or so clones are present, roughly 80% being singletons, with the ten largest covering around 4.7%. The material sequenced was peripheral blood. Every receptor here comes from a woman between 70 and 85 years old with acute or convalescent COVID-19.

J is TRBJ2-6 and V is TRBV28, with 10 positions matching TRBD1. The CDR3 has 18 amino acids. Looked up from germline, CDR1 is MDHEN and CDR2 is SYDVKM. With V trimmed by 6 bases and J by 0 bases, 8 bases remained unmatched. CDR3 DNA: TGTGCCAGCAGGACGGGACAGGGGCTCAGCTCTGGGGCCAACGTCCTGACTTTC. Its translation is CASRTGQGLSSGANVLTF.

A single count supports this clone. V is TRBV4-1 and J is TRBJ2-5; D uncertain. The length of the CDR3 is 17 residues. CDR1 and CDR2 from the germline V gene are MGHRA and YSYEKL. V shed 0 bases and J shed 1 base, with 15 bases lying between them. CDR3 bases: TGCGCCAGCAGCCAAGATCGAAGTTTAGGAGTCCAAGAGACCCAGTACTTC. It yields the protein CASSQDRSLGVQETQYF.

The chain carries TRBV7-8 and TRBJ2-6; D gene ambiguous. The CDR3 totals 16 residues. V was clipped by 0 bases and J by 0 bases, with 6 bases between them. Germline V gene data show CDR1 as SGHVS and CDR2 as FQNEAQ. CDR3 region: CASSLATISGANVLTF. DNA for the CDR3: TGTGCCAGCAGCTTAGCTACTATCTCTGGGGCCAACGTCCTGACTTTC.

The V call is TRBV3-1 (or the pseudogene TRBV3-2), the J call TRBJ2-3; perhaps TRBD2 as D (6 bases). Trimming took 7 bases from V and 2 from J, leaving 13 bases between them. The germline CDR1 and CDR2 sequences are LGHDT and YNNKEL (reference sequence). The CDR3 length is 14 residues. CDR3 amino acids: CASNTGLITDTQYF. Written as DNA, the CDR3 is TGTGCCAGCAATACGGGACTGATCACAGATACGCAGTATTTT.

The V call is TRBV2, the J call TRBJ2-1; D gene ambiguous. Germline V lookup: CDR1 SNHLY, CDR2 FYNNEI. The V gene lost 2 bases and the J gene lost 7 bases, with 15 bases spanning the gap. This CDR3 is built from 15 residues. The CDR3 loop is CASSEQSSAWNEQFF. The CDR3 coding sequence is TGTGCCAGCAGTGAACAGTCGTCCGCCTGGAATGAGCAGTTCTTC.

The chain has TRBV5-1 and TRBJ2-5, with 12 nucleotides matching TRBD2. The CDR3 is 16 amino acids. The trim removed 4 bases at V and 5 bases at J, leaving 9 bases unmatched. From germline, CDR1 is SGHRS and CDR2 YFSETQ. The DNA of the CDR3 is TGCGCCAGCAGCGGGAACCTAGCGGGGGGGTCCGAGACCCAGTACTTC. Translated, it gives CASSGNLAGGSETQYF.

V gene TRBV3-1 (or the pseudogene TRBV3-2) combines with J gene TRBJ1-2; TRBD1 aligns across 10 bases. V was pared by 4 bases and J by 6 bases, with 5 bases of the junction left unmatched. The germline CDR1 and CDR2 sequences are LGHDT and YNNKEL (reference sequence). This CDR3 is 14 amino acids long. The chain's CDR3 is CASSPRDRGNGYTF. CDR3 DNA sequence: TGTGCCAGCAGCCCCCGGGACAGGGGAAATGGCTACACCTTC.

V gene TRBV19 combines with J gene TRBJ1-6; the match to TRBD1 covers 7 bases. The germline gives CDR1 LNHDA, CDR2 SQIVND (reference sequence). V gave up 1 base and J gave up 8 bases; unmatched junction bases: 2. The CDR3 extends over 14 amino acids. CDR3 sequence (DNA): TGTGCCAGTAGTATAGTGACAGGGTATTCACCCCTCCACTTT. This sequence encodes CASSIVTGYSPLHF.

This chain connects TRBV5-6 to TRBJ1-1; D is possibly TRBD1 (6 bases). With 4 bases removed from V and 1 base from J, the gap between germline ends came to 23 bases. Germline CDR1 SGHDT, CDR2 YYEEEE. The CDR3 has 18 residues. The CDR3 region is CASSHLRGGRFANTEAFF. DNA of the CDR3: TGTGCCAGCAGCCACCTTCGTGGGGGCCGATTTGCGAACACTGAAGCTTTCTTT. Using reference TRBV5-6 and TRBJ1-1 for the parts outside the CDR3, the full variable domain is DAGVTQSPTHLIKTRGQQVTLRCSPKSGHDTVSWYQQALGQGPQFIFQYYEEEERQRGNFPDRFSGHQFPNYSSELNVNALLLGDSALYLCASSHLRGGRFANTEAFFGQGTRLTVV.

This chain uses TRBV4-2 with TRBJ1-1; no reliable D call. This CDR3 is 15 amino acids long. Germline V CDR1 and CDR2: LGHNA, YNFKEQ. The germline V and J ends were trimmed by 2 bases and 5 bases, with 15 bases remaining between them. CDR3 sequence (DNA): TGTGCCAGCAGCCAACGGGAAGGGATAGGGACTGAAGCTTTCTTT. It is translated as CASSQREGIGTEAFF.

Here the CDR3 reads CASSLQGSGNTIYF. In nucleotides, the CDR3 is TGTGCCAGCAGTTTACAGGGATCTGGAAACACCATATATTTT. This rearrangement joins TRBV27 to TRBJ1-3; D is perhaps TRBD1 (5 bases). Germline values: CDR1 MNHEY, CDR2 SMNVEV (reference sequence). Between the trimmed V and J ends, which lost 2 bases and 1 base, there was a span of 6 bases. This CDR3 comprises 14 residues.

This chain uses TRBV6-5 with TRBJ1-2, with D possibly being TRBD1 (5 bases). Germline lookup yields CDR1 MNHEY and CDR2 SVGAGI. Trimming cost V 10 bases and J 2 bases, with 14 bases left between them. There are 13 residues in the CDR3. Here the CDR3 reads CATRPGLNYGYTF. The CDR3 DNA follows: TGTGCCACCCGTCCGGGACTAAACTATGGCTACACCTTC.

The chain carries TRBV2 and TRBJ2-3, with TRBD2 matching 9 bases. V shed 8 bases and J 2 bases; nucleotides not matched to a gene: 5. The CDR3 consists of 14 residues. Germline V gene data show CDR1 as SNHLY and CDR2 as FYNNEI. The CDR3 DNA reads TGTGCCAGCCGAGCGGGGGGACTCACAGATACGCAGTATTTT. Protein product: CASRAGGLTDTQYF.

This sequence joins TRBV6-6 and TRBJ1-2; TRBD1 aligns across 7 bases. Germline V gene sequence: CDR1 MNHNY, CDR2 SVGAGI (reference sequence). Unmatched junction bases numbered 15, after V lost 6 bases and J lost 8 bases. The CDR3 is made up of 15 amino acids. The CDR3 is CASRTSGGRLEGYTF. Written as DNA, the CDR3 is TGTGCCAGCAGGACATCAGGGGGACGGCTAGAAGGCTACACCTTC.